The 8 T cell receptor beta chains reported below all come from one sample, sequenced in a study of T cells in Graves' hyperthyroidism and ophthalmopathy. Amplification of TCR beta CDR3 regions was performed using RNA transcripts as template. With the HTBI primer set, the TCR CDR3 went through a first round of RT-PCR. TCRdb passed the multiplex PCR reads through MiXCR, listing each CDR3 protein once. The sample has hundreds of thousands of distinct CDR3 sequences; about 38% are singletons. The sequencing input was blood. The receptors stem from a man aged 18 to 29 with Graves' hyperthyroidism.

The genes are TRBV20-1 and TRBJ2-7, with TRBD2 as a possible D gene (5 bases). V shed 6 bases and J shed 0 bases, with 15 bases lying between them. The CDR3 is 14 amino acids. Germline V CDR1 and CDR2: DFQATT, SNEGSKA (reference sequence). In DNA, the CDR3 is TGCAGTGCCCCTCGGACTCAAGACTCCTACGAGCAGTACTTC. Protein product: CSAPRTQDSYEQYF.

About this clonotype: The conserved phenylalanine or tryptophan normally closing the CDR3 is absent here, so this likely arose from a read error. The chain is built from TRBV7-8 and TRBJ1-3; D is possibly TRBD1 (6 bases). CDR3 length: 16 amino acids. V was cut by 1 base and J by 0 bases, with 10 bases left in between. Germline-derived CDR1 and CDR2 are SGHVS and FQNEAQ. CDR3 bases: TGTGCCAGCAGCTTAGGGGGGCAGCTCTCTGGAAACACCATATATCCC. Translated, it gives CASSLGGQLSGNTIYP.

A few counts support this clonotype. Relative to the germline gene, one junction end is altered; a read error may explain this. The chain combines TRBV5-1 with TRBJ2-7, with unresolved D. Germline CDR1 SGHRS, CDR2 YFSETQ. The CDR3 totals 14 residues. The CDR3 nucleotides are TGTGCCAGCAGCTTCCCCAGCGCCTCCTACGAGCAGTACTTC. Translation: CASSFPSASYEQYF.

The CDR3 is CASSYGTGSYEQYF. The CDR3 coding sequence is TGTGCCAGCAGTTATGGGACAGGCTCCTACGAGCAGTACTTC. The chain combines TRBV12-3 or TRBV12-4 with TRBJ2-7, with 8 bases fitting TRBD1. The CDR3 contains 14 residues. J lost 0 bases, V lost 4 bases, and 2 bases had no gene match.

A single count supports this clonotype. It may be a read error: a sequence one base away is much more abundant. V usage is TRBV20-1 and J usage is TRBJ2-6, with a possible D match to TRBD1 (5 bases). The CDR3 has 14 amino acids. The germline CDR1 and CDR2 sequences are DFQATT and SNEGSKA (reference sequence). For the CDR3, the DNA is TGCAGTGCCCCGTCCGTCTCTGGGGCCAACGCCCTGACTTTC. Amino acids: CSAPSVSGANALTF.

This clonotype showed up just a few times. CDR3: CASSSRDALEETQYF. As DNA, the CDR3 is TGTGCCAGCAGCTCCAGGGATGCTCTCGAAGAGACCCAGTACTTC. The rearrangement uses TRBV7-8 and TRBJ2-5, with D possibly TRBD1 on 5 matching bases. The CDR3 extends over 15 amino acids. The V gene's germline CDR1 is SGHVS and CDR2 FQNEAQ. Trimming shortened V by 4 bases and J by 3 bases, and 15 bases separated the two germline ends. Combining the CDR3 with reference TRBV7-8 and TRBJ2-5 gives the whole variable domain GAGVSQSPRYKVAKRGQDVALRCDPISGHVSLFWYQQALGQGPEFLTYFQNEAQLDKSGLPSDRFFAERPEGSVSTLKIQRTQQEDSAVYLCASSSRDALEETQYFGPGTRLLVL.

This clonotype has only a few counts. V is TRBV7-2 and J is TRBJ2-7; TRBD2 agrees at 8 bases. Germline CDR1 and CDR2: SGHTA and FQGNSA. CDR3 size: 12 residues. J lost 6 bases, V lost 5 bases, and 3 bases had no gene match. The CDR3 DNA reads as TGTGCCAGCAGCCGGACTAGCAGCGAGCAGTACTTC. Its translation is CASSRTSSEQYF.

The V gene is TRBV19, the J gene TRBJ2-6, with a possible D match to TRBD1 (6 bases). The CDR3 sequence is 20 residues long. V gave up 0 bases and J gave up 0 bases, with 18 bases separating them. The germline V gene encodes CDR1 LNHDA and CDR2 SQIVND (reference sequence). The DNA for the CDR3 is TGTGCCAGTAGTATAGATCTATCGGGACATTCGTCCTCTGGGGCCAACGTCCTGACTTTC. Translated, it gives CASSIDLSGHSSSGANVLTF. Combining the CDR3 with reference TRBV19 and TRBJ2-6 gives the whole variable domain DGGITQSPKYLFRKEGQNVTLSCEQNLNHDAMYWYRQDPGQGLRLIYYSQIVNDFQKGDIAEGYSVSREKKESFPLTVTSAQKNPTAFYLCASSIDLSGHSSSGANVLTFGAGSRLTVL.